A single sample gave rise to the 21 T cell receptor beta chains below, sequenced in a study of T cell responses to AZD1222 COVID-19 vaccine. Sequencing used immunoSEQ multiplex PCR; TCRdb keeps in-frame clones, though not all of them. This table holds 65,000 to 75,000 clones, 82% found once. Source: peripheral blood, taken on day 0 of AZD1222 vaccination. These receptors were obtained from an adult in good health.

V usage is TRBV2 and J usage is TRBJ2-1; 7 bases are shared with TRBD1. CDR1 SNHLY and CDR2 FYNNEI come from the germline V gene. This CDR3 has 16 amino acids. The V segment lost 6 bases and the J segment 1 base; nucleotides outside the gene matches: 9. The CDR3: CASRRLAGGSYNEQFF. CDR3 nucleotide sequence: TGTGCCAGCAGACGCCTAGCAGGGGGATCCTACAATGAGCAGTTCTTC.

The genes are TRBV2 and TRBJ1-1, with D unclear. CDR1 SNHLY and CDR2 FYNNEI come from the germline V gene. The CDR3 runs to 12 residues. V lost 4 bases and J 3 bases, leaving 6 bases between the germline ends. The DNA of the CDR3 is TGTGCCAGCAGTGGGCTCGACACTGAAGCTTTCTTT. Translated: CASSGLDTEAFF.

In DNA form, the CDR3 reads TGTGCCATCAGTGCTGTTTCTGGGGCCAACGTCCTGACTTTC. This sequence encodes CAISAVSGANVLTF. V gene TRBV10-3 combines with J gene TRBJ2-6; D is unresolved. Germline CDR1 and CDR2: ENHRY and SYGVKD. V gave up 4 bases and J gave up 1 base, with 5 bases separating them. CDR3 size: 14 residues.

The CDR3 DNA is TGTGCCAGCAGCCTTTGGGGGGGGCCTAGCACAGATACGCAGTATTTT. This translates into CASSLWGGPSTDTQYF. The rearrangement joins TRBV6-2 or TRBV6-3 to TRBJ2-3; D perhaps matches TRBD2 (7 bases). The CDR3 extends over 16 amino acids. V was shortened by 6 bases and J by 0 bases, with 16 bases between the two germline ends. The germline CDR1 and CDR2 sequences are MNHEY and SVGEGT.

The V call is TRBV30, the J call TRBJ1-6, with D possibly matching TRBD1 (5 bases). Germline CDR1 and CDR2: GTSNPN and SVGIG (reference sequence). Trimming removed 4 bases from V and 7 bases from J, with 11 bases in between. The CDR3 contains 13 residues. CDR3 nucleotides: TGTGCCTGGATCCCAGGGATCAATTCACCCCTCCACTTT. This codes for CAWIPGINSPLHF.

In this sample, this clone turned up once. The chain has TRBV5-5 and TRBJ2-7; possibly TRBD1 for D (7 bases). The CDR3 extends over 14 amino acids. Germline-derived CDR1 and CDR2 are SGHKS and YYEKEE (reference sequence). Trimming cost V 3 bases and J 12 bases, with 22 bases left between them. The CDR3 bases are TGTGCCAGCAGCTCCCTTACCCGGGACAGCGGGCGGTACTTC. Protein sequence: CASSSLTRDSGRYF.

The V gene is TRBV29-1, the J gene TRBJ2-7; D is possibly TRBD1 or TRBD2 (5 bases each). The ends were cut back, 2 bases at V and 2 bases at J, with 13 bases in the middle. The CDR3 length is 14 residues. In germline, CDR1 is SQVTM, CDR2 ANQGSEA. The CDR3, as DNA: TGCAGCGTTGAATTGGGACGGGCCCCCTACGAGCAGTACTTC. The encoded protein is CSVELGRAPYEQYF.

V gene TRBV5-1 combines with J gene TRBJ1-2; D uncertain. Trimming left V 0 bases short and J 3 bases short, with 12 bases between. The length of the CDR3 is 15 residues. Looked up from germline, CDR1 is SGHRS and CDR2 is YFSETQ. CDR3 sequence: CASSLERDLDYGYTF. Written as DNA, the CDR3 is TGCGCCAGCAGCTTGGAACGGGATTTGGACTATGGCTACACCTTC.

The genes are TRBV18 and TRBJ2-5, with TRBD1 as a possible D gene (5 bases). The CDR3 contains 15 residues. CDR1 and CDR2 from the germline V gene are KGHSH and LQKENI. Deletions cut 3 bases from V and 5 bases from J, with 16 bases between. The CDR3 DNA follows: TGTGCCAGCTCACCGAATCAGGGTGTGTTGGAGACCCAGTACTTC. Protein sequence: CASSPNQGVLETQYF.

The V and J genes are TRBV4-3 and TRBJ2-7, with D unresolved. Germline loops: CDR1 LGHNA, CDR2 YSLEER. There are 15 residues in the CDR3. V shed 0 bases and J shed 3 bases, with 12 bases lying between them. CDR3 coding DNA: TGCGCCAGCAGCCAAGATCTTGGCAGAGTCTACGAGCAGTACTTC. Its protein is CASSQDLGRVYEQYF.

V gene TRBV6-4 combines with J gene TRBJ2-3, with 7 bases matching TRBD1. V was pared by 11 bases and J by 1 base, with 18 bases of the junction left unmatched. The CDR3 is made up of 17 amino acids. Germline CDR1 MRHNA, CDR2 SNTAGT. The CDR3 DNA reads as TGTGCCGGGTGGTCGGTGCGGCCGGGACAGCGCACAGATACGCAGTATTTT. Encoded protein: CAGWSVRPGQRTDTQYF.

The CDR3 nucleotides are TGTGCCAGCAGTCCCCGAAGGCGGGGGGCCCCCTCGGGTGAGCAGTACTTC. Residues: CASSPRRRGAPSGEQYF. The gene calls are TRBV27 and TRBJ2-7; 8 bases are a match to TRBD2. This CDR3 has 17 amino acids. V shed 5 bases, J shed 7 bases, and the junction held 19 bases outside the gene matches. CDR1 and CDR2 (germline): MNHEY, SMNVEV (reference sequence).

This clone occurred once. J is TRBJ2-7 and V is TRBV7-2, with a tentative D call TRBD1 (6 bases). Germline V gene data show CDR1 as SGHTA and CDR2 as FQGNSA. Trimming took 1 base from V and 5 from J, leaving 12 bases between them. This CDR3 has 14 residues. Here the CDR3 reads CASSLVQGFDEQYF. The CDR3 region has the DNA TGTGCCAGCAGCTTAGTACAGGGTTTTGACGAGCAGTACTTC.

The genes are TRBV7-3 and TRBJ2-3; TRBD1 matches 10 bases. With 4 bases clipped from V and 4 bases from J, the junction kept 5 bases outside the gene matches. There are 15 residues in the CDR3. The V gene's germline CDR1 is SGHTA and CDR2 FQGTGA. The CDR3 region has the DNA TGTGCCAGCAGCTCGACAGGGGGCGCGGCAGATACGCAGTATTTT. This encodes CASSSTGGAADTQYF.

The chain joins TRBV11-2 to TRBJ1-6; D is uncertain. Per germline, CDR1 SGHAT and CDR2 FQNNGV. This CDR3 contains 12 residues. V dropped 3 bases and J dropped 15 bases, with 12 bases sitting between them. CDR3 sequence: CASSFSLMLLHF. The CDR3 DNA reads as TGTGCCAGCAGCTTTTCACTCATGCTCCTCCACTTT.

This clone showed up just once. J is TRBJ2-7 and V is TRBV6-7; D is uncertain. TRBV6-7 is treated as an ORF (open reading frame) with a function not yet certain. The germline V and J ends were trimmed by 6 bases and 12 bases, with 12 bases remaining between them. This CDR3 has 10 residues. CDR3 region: CASRTATWYF. The DNA of the CDR3 is TGTGCCAGCAGGACGGCGACCTGGTACTTC.

The chain has TRBV4-2 and TRBJ2-5; 7 nucleotides match TRBD2. CDR1 is LGHNA and CDR2 is YNFKEQ in the germline V gene. The CDR3 extends over 15 amino acids. V was clipped by 2 bases and J by 4 bases; unmatched bases: 7. The CDR3 DNA reads TGTGCCAGCAGCCAACTGGCGGGGGAATTAGAGACCCAGTACTTC. As protein: CASSQLAGELETQYF.

The chain couples TRBV7-6 to TRBJ2-7; D assignment may be TRBD1 or TRBD2 (5 bases each). The length of the CDR3 is 11 residues. V lost 3 bases, J lost 6 bases, and 6 bases lay in between. Germline CDR1 and CDR2: SGHVS and FNYEAQ. CDR3 sequence: CASSFGAEQYF. The CDR3 DNA sequence: TGTGCCAGCAGCTTCGGGGCCGAGCAGTACTTC.

This chain links TRBV6-5 with TRBJ1-2; D not resolved. The germline CDR1 and CDR2 sequences are MNHEY and SVGAGI. This CDR3 is 14 amino acids long. Trimming removed 5 bases at V and 3 bases at J, with 13 bases between. The CDR3 protein is CASSPPGRHYGYTF. CDR3 sequence (DNA): TGTGCCAGCAGTCCGCCCGGGCGTCACTATGGCTACACCTTC.

This clone was seen once. V usage is TRBV12-3 or TRBV12-4 and J usage is TRBJ1-2, with D possibly TRBD1 on 6 matching bases. This CDR3 contains 12 residues. Trimming took off 2 bases at V and 5 bases at J, with 6 bases between the two ends. The CDR3 DNA is TGTGCCAGCAGTTTACAGGGGTATGGCTACACCTTC. Translation: CASSLQGYGYTF.

V is TRBV2 and J is TRBJ2-1; 16 bases align to TRBD2. CDR1 SNHLY and CDR2 FYNNEI come from the germline V gene. J gave up 9 bases and V 6 bases, and 17 bases lay outside the gene matches. The CDR3 covers 19 residues. The CDR3 is CASRELAGTSGGGTGEQFF. In DNA, the CDR3 is TGTGCCAGCAGAGAATTAGCCGGGACTAGCGGGGGGGGAACGGGTGAGCAGTTCTTC.